This TCR beta chain was obtained from a study of T cells in Graves' hyperthyroidism and ophthalmopathy. Study context: At initial diagnosis, before any treatment had begun, peripheral blood was obtained. Study findings and constraints: Median prediction lead before ophthalmopathy onset was about 6.5 months with the model. A 13 V-J model separated ophthalmopathy from stable hyperthyroidism.

Hyperthyroidism was newly diagnosed in patients aged 18 to 65 (duration under 2 months). Looked up from germline, CDR1 is MDHEN and CDR2 is SYDVKM. V lost 5 bases to trimming and J lost 1 base, with 11 bases between them. The CDR3 is 14 residues long. Template material for amplifying TCR beta CDR3 regions consisted of RNA transcripts. Researchers ran a first-round RT-PCR on the TCR CDR3 using the HTBI primer set. TCRdb reprocessed the multiplex PCR reads via MiXCR and lists one record per CDR3 protein. There are about 350,000 distinct CDR3 sequences in the sample; approximately 15% occur only once, and under 30% lies in the top ten. This clonotype was recorded many times. Its antigen remains unidentified.

What was sequenced was blood. The TCR was taken from a woman aged 30 to 39 with Graves' hyperthyroidism. J is TRBJ1-1 and V is TRBV28, with D perhaps matching TRBD1 (6 bases). Here the CDR3 DNA reads TGTGCCAGCAGTCCGGGACACTCGAACACTGAAGCTTTCTTT. It specifies CASSPGHSNTEAFF.